This T cell receptor beta chain was identified in a study of siplizumab effects on memory and regulatory T cells. There are 16 residues in the CDR3. The germline gives CDR1 SEHNR, CDR2 FQNEAQ (reference sequence). Trimming took off 2 bases at V and 9 bases at J, with 19 bases between the two ends. Clones were read by immunoSEQ multiplex PCR, and TCRdb kept only the in-frame ones, dropping some. The sample has more than 85,000 clones, 94% seen once; the top ten hold around 0.6%. The gene calls are TRBV7-9 and TRBJ2-2; the D is unclear. Input material: Tregs sorted from blood. The source of this sequence is a human donor in good health. CDR3 residues: CASSLQSRAAGRELFF. Here the CDR3 DNA reads TGTGCCAGCAGCTTACAGTCCCGCGCGGCCGGTAGGGAGCTGTTTTTT.